This T cell receptor (beta chain) was identified in a study of regulatory T cells in long-lasting Graves disease. Time point reported: newly diagnosed GD, antithyroid drugs for less than 3 months. Extracted RNA from PBMCs served as the source of the TCR library. Graves' disease was diagnosed by American Thyroid Association guidelines. Whole-study results and caveats: Gene preferences differed: TRBV28, TRBJ1-2, TRBJ2-5 in persistent cases.

The germline CDR1 and CDR2 sequences are SNHLY and FYNNEI. This CDR3 contains 14 residues. V gave up 8 bases and J gave up 8 bases; unmatched junction bases: 9. This clonotype was counted at least ten times. Its specificity is not known. Sequencing libraries for TCR beta were prepared with iRepertoire HTBI primers and Arm-PCR of CDR3 regions. TCRdb ran MiXCR on the multiplex PCR reads and lists one entry per CDR3 protein. The data contain 550,000 to 600,000 distinct CDR3 sequences, 15% to 20% of them singletons. These data were also filed under a second study, of T cells in Graves' hyperthyroidism and ophthalmopathy. That work adds: First-round RT-PCR with HTBI primers amplified the TCR CDR3 region. Expanded thyroid clonotypes (above 0.001) were mostly also found in blood.

This clonotype was obtained from a man aged 18 to 35 with Graves disease. Sequenced here: peripheral blood mononuclear cells (PBMCs), sampled at new diagnosis, from a patient treated with antithyroid drugs. The chain combines TRBV2 with TRBJ2-1; 10 bases match TRBD2. CDR3 residues: CASVAGGSRDEQFF. The DNA for the CDR3 is TGTGCCAGCGTAGCGGGAGGAAGTCGGGATGAGCAGTTCTTC.